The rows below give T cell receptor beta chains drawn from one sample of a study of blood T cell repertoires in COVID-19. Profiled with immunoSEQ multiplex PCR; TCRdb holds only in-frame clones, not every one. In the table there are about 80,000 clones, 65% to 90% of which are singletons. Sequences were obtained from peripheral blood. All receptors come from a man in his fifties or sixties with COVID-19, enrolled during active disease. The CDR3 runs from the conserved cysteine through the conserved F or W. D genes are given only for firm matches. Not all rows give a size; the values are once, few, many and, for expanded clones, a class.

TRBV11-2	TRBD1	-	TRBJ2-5	CASSPTGGHETQYF	TGTGCCAGCAGCCCAACAGGGGGCCACGAGACCCAGTACTTC
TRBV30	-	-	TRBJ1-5	CAWSLQNNQPQHF	TGTGCCTGGAGTTTGCAGAACAATCAGCCCCAGCATTTT
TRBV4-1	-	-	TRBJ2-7	CASSLGSGYEQYF	TGCGCCAGCAGTCTAGGTAGTGGCTACGAGCAGTACTTC
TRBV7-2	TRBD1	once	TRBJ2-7	CASRGPEGQGSYEQYF	TGTGCCAGCAGGGGACCAGAGGGACAGGGGTCCTACGAGCAGTACTTC
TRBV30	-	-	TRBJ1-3	CAWKVQAGNTIYF	TGTGCCTGGAAGGTGCAGGCTGGAAACACCATATATTTT
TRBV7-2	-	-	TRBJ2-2	CASSLVGRDGGELFF	TGTGCCAGCAGCTTGGTGGGGCGGGACGGCGGGGAGCTGTTTTTT
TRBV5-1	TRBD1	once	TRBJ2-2	CASSTGTGGELFF	TGCGCCAGCAGCACTGGGACAGGCGGGGAGCTGTTTTTT
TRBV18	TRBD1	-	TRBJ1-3	CASSPTGLAGNTIYF	TGTGCCAGCTCACCGACAGGGTTGGCTGGAAACACCATATATTTT
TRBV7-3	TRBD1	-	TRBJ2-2	CASSQTGGGTGELFF	TGTGCCAGCAGCCAGACAGGGGGCGGAACCGGGGAGCTGTTTTTT
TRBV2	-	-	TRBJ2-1	CASSVRAVRDNEQFF	TGTGCCAGCAGTGTTCGAGCGGTTCGGGACAATGAGCAGTTCTTC
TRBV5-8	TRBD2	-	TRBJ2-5	CASSLKLAGAETQYF	TGTGCCAGCAGCTTGAAACTAGCGGGAGCAGAGACCCAGTACTTC
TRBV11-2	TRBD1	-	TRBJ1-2	CASSLGQGFYGYTF	TGTGCCAGCAGCCTGGGACAGGGCTTTTATGGCTACACCTTC
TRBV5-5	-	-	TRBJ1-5	CASSLRGTAQPQHF	TGTGCCAGCAGCCTGAGGGGGACGGCTCAGCCCCAGCATTTT
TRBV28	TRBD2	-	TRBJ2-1	CASSPQGLAPGRNEQFF	TGTGCCAGCAGCCCTCAGGGATTAGCGCCCGGGAGGAATGAGCAGTTCTTC
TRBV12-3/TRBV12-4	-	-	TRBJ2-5	CASSAGQETQYF	TGTGCCAGCAGTGCAGGGCAAGAGACCCAGTACTTC
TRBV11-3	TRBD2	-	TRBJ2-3	CASSLGASGDTDTQYF	TGTGCCAGCAGCTTAGGGGCTAGCGGGGACACAGATACGCAGTATTTT
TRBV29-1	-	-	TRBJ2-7	CSVEGTLDSYEQYF	TGCAGCGTTGAAGGGACACTCGATTCCTACGAGCAGTACTTC
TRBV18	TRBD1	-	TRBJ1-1	CASSPSRQGRTEAFF	TGTGCCAGCTCACCCTCTAGACAGGGGAGGACTGAAGCTTTCTTT
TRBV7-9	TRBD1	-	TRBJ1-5	CASSQGTGGNQPQHF	TGTGCCAGCAGCCAAGGGACAGGGGGCAATCAGCCCCAGCATTTT
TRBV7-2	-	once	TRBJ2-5	CASSSGETQYF	TGTGCCAGCAGCTCGGGGGAGACCCAGTACTTC
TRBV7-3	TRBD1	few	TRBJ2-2	CASSLSGPLNGDRGSTGELFF	TGTGCCAGCAGCTTATCCGGTCCATTAAATGGGGACAGGGGATCAACCGGGGAGCTGTTTTTT
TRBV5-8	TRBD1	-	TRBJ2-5	CASSPGTGGIKQETQYF	TGTGCCAGCAGCCCCGGGACAGGGGGAATCAAACAAGAGACCCAGTACTTC
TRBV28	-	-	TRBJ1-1	CASSLGGAGNTEAFF	TGTGCCAGCAGTTTGGGGGGGGCAGGTAACACTGAAGCTTTCTTT
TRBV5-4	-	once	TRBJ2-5	CASSLGHPQETQYF	TGTGCCAGCAGCTTGGGACACCCCCAAGAGACCCAGTACTTC
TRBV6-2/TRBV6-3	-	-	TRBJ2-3	CASSYGARYSTDTQYF	TGTGCCAGCAGTTACGGGGCGCGCTACTCCACAGATACGCAGTATTTT
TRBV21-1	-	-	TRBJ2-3	CASSDQEAGGPDTQYF	TGTGCCAGCAGCGACCAGGAAGCGGGAGGGCCAGATACGCAGTATTTT
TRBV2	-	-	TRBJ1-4	CASSEGQGKLNEKLFF	TGTGCCAGCAGTGAAGGGCAGGGGAAGCTGAATGAAAAACTGTTTTTT
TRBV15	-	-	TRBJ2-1	CATSRETGTQNEQFF	TGTGCCACCAGCAGAGAAACCGGGACTCAAAATGAGCAGTTCTTC
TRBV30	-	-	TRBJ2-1	CAWSGQGFGEQFF	TGTGCCTGGAGTGGGCAGGGGTTCGGTGAGCAGTTCTTC
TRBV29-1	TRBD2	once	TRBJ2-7	CSVASGAPGDEQYF	TGCAGCGTTGCCAGCGGGGCTCCCGGAGACGAGCAGTACTTC
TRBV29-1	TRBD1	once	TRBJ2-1	CSVVQGFNEQFF	TGCAGCGTTGTACAGGGGTTCAATGAGCAGTTCTTC
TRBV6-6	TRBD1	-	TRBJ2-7	CASSYSGQFASYEQYF	TGTGCCAGCAGTTACTCGGGACAGTTTGCATCCTACGAGCAGTACTTC
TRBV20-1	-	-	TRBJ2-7	CSASGDSLSYEQYF	TGCAGTGCTAGTGGAGACTCCCTCTCCTACGAGCAGTACTTC
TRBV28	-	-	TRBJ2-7	CASSLRTGSRYEQYF	TGTGCCAGCAGTTTAAGGACCGGGAGCCGCTACGAGCAGTACTTC
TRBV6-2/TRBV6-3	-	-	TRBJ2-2	CASSALPRGTGELFF	TGTGCCAGCAGCGCCCTGCCTCGGGGCACCGGGGAGCTGTTTTTT